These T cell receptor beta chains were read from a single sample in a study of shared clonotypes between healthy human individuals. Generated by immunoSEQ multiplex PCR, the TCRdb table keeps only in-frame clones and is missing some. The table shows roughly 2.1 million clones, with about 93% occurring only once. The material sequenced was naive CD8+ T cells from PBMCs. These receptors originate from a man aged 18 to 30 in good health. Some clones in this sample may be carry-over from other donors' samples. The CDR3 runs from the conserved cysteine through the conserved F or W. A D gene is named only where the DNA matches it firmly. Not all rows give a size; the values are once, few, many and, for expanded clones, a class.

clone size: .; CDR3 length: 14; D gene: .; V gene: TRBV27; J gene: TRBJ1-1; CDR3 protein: CASSLGIMNTEAFF; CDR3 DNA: TGTGCCAGCAGTTTGGGAATTATGAACACTGAAGCTTTCTTT
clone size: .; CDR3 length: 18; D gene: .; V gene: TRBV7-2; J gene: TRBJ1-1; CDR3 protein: CASSSRTLGPGRVTEAFF; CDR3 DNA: TGTGCCAGCAGCTCAAGGACTCTAGGGCCGGGGAGGGTTACTGAAGCTTTCTTT
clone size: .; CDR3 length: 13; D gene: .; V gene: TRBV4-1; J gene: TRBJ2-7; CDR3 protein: CASSQVLKYEQYF; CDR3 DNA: TGCGCCAGCAGCCAAGTGTTAAAGTACGAGCAGTACTTC
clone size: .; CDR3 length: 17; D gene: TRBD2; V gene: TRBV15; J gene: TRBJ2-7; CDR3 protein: CATSGGFLERDSYEQYF; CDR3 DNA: TGTGCCACCAGCGGGGGTTTTCTGGAGCGGGACTCCTACGAGCAGTACTTC
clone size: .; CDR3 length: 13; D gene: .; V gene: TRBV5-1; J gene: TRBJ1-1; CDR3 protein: CASSGPLNTEAFF; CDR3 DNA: TGCGCCAGCAGCGGACCCTTGAACACTGAAGCTTTCTTT
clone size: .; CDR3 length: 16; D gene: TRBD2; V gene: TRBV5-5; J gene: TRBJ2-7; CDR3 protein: CASSFGGDYTSYEQYF; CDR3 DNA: TGTGCCAGCAGCTTCGGTGGGGACTACACATCCTACGAGCAGTACTTC
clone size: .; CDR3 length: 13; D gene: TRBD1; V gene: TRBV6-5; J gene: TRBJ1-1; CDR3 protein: CASSPTGATEAFF; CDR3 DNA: TGTGCCAGCAGTCCTACAGGGGCCACTGAAGCTTTCTTT
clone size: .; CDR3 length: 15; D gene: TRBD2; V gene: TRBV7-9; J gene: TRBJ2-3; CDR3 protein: CASSTISGRTDTQYF; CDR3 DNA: TGTGCCAGCAGCACTATTAGCGGGCGCACAGATACGCAGTATTTT
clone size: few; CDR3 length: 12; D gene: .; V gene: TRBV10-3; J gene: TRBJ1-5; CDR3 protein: CAISDSNQPQHF; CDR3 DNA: TGTGCCATCAGTGACAGCAATCAGCCCCAGCATTTT
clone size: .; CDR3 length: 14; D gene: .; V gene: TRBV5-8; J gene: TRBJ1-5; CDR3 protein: CASSPFSEIQPQHF; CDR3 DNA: TGTGCCAGCAGCCCCTTCTCGGAAATCCAGCCCCAGCATTTT
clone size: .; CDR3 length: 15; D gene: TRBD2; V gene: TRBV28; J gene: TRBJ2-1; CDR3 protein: CASSRTGGRAYEQFF; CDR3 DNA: TGTGCCAGCAGCCGAACCGGCGGGAGGGCCTATGAGCAGTTCTTC
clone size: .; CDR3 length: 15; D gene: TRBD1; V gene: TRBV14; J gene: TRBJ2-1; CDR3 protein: CASSLGQGPYNEQFF; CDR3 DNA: TGTGCCAGCAGCCTCGGACAGGGGCCCTACAATGAGCAGTTCTTC
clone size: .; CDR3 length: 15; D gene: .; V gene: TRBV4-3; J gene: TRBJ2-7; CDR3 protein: CASSQDTDRSYEQYF; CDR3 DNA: TGCGCCAGCAGCCAAGATACGGACCGATCCTACGAGCAGTACTTC
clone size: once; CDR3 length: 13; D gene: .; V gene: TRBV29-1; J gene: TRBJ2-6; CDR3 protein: CSAWGSGANVLTF; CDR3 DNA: TGCAGTGCATGGGGGTCTGGGGCCAACGTCCTGACTTTC
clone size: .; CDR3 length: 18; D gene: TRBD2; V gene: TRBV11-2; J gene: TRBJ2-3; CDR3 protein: CASILRDGLAGGTDTQYF; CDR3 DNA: TGTGCCAGCATACTAAGGGACGGACTAGCGGGTGGCACAGATACGCAGTATTTT
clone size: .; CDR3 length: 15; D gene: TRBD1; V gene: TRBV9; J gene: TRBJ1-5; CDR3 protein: CASSVGAGGSQPQHF; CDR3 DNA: TGTGCCAGCAGCGTAGGGGCAGGGGGGAGCCAGCCCCAGCATTTT
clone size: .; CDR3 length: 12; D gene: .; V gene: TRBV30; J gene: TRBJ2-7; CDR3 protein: CAWSGNAYEQYF; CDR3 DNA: TGTGCCTGGTCAGGGAATGCCTACGAGCAGTACTTC
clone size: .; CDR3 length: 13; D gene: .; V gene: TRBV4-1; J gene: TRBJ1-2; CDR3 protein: CASSQGLRSGYTF; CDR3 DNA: TGCGCCAGCAGCCAAGGACTGCGGAGTGGCTACACCTTC
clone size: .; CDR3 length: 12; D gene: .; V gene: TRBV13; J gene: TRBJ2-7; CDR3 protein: CASSLRGGEQYF; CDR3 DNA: TGTGCCAGCAGCTTACGGGGTGGGGAGCAGTACTTC
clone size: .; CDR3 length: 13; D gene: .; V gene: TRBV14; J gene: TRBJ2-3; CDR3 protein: CASSARGLNTQYF; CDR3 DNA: TGTGCCAGCAGCGCACGGGGACTCAATACGCAGTATTTT
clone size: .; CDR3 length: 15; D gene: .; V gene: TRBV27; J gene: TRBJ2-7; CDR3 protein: CASSLSAGRGSEQYF; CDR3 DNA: TGTGCCAGCAGTTTATCGGCAGGGCGGGGATCCGAGCAGTACTTC
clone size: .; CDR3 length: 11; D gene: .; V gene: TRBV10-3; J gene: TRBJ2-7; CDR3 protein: CAISEGTEQYF; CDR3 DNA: TGTGCCATCAGTGAGGGCACTGAGCAGTACTTC
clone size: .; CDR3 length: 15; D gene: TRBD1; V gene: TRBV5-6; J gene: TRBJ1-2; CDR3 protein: CASSSGTGGNYGYTF; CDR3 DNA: TGTGCCAGCAGCTCCGGAACAGGGGGCAACTATGGCTACACCTTC
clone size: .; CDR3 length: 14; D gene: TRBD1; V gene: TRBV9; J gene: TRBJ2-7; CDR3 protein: CASSIGQGRYEQYF; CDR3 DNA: TGTGCCAGCAGCATCGGACAGGGGAGGTACGAGCAGTACTTC
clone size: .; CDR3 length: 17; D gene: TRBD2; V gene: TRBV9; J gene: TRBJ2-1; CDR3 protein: CASSGGLAGGIYNEQFF; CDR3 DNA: TGTGCCAGCAGCGGAGGTCTAGCGGGAGGTATTTACAATGAGCAGTTCTTC
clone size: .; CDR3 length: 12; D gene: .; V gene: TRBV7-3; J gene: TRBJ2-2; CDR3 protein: CASSPFTGELFF; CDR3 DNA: TGTGCCAGCAGCCCATTCACCGGGGAGCTGTTTTTT
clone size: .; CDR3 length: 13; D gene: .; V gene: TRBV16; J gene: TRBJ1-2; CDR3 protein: CASSLTHNYGYTF; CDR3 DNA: TGTGCCAGCAGCCTGACCCATAACTATGGCTACACCTTC
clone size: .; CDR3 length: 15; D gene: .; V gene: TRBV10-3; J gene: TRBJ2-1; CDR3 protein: CAISEFGGSGNEQFF; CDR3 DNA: TGTGCCATCAGTGAGTTTGGGGGTTCAGGAAATGAGCAGTTCTTC
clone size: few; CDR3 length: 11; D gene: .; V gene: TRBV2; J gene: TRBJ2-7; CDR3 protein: CASATIYEQYF; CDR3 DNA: TGTGCCAGCGCGACCATCTACGAGCAGTACTTC
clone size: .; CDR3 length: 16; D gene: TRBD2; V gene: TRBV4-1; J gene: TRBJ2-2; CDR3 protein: CASSHGGRAYNGELFF; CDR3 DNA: TGCGCCAGCAGCCACGGCGGGAGGGCCTATAACGGGGAGCTGTTTTTT
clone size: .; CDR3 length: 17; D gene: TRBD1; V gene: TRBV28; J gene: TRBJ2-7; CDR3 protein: CASSPRLLRQGVDEQYF; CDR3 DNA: TGTGCCAGCAGCCCCAGGCTATTGAGACAGGGTGTAGACGAGCAGTACTTC